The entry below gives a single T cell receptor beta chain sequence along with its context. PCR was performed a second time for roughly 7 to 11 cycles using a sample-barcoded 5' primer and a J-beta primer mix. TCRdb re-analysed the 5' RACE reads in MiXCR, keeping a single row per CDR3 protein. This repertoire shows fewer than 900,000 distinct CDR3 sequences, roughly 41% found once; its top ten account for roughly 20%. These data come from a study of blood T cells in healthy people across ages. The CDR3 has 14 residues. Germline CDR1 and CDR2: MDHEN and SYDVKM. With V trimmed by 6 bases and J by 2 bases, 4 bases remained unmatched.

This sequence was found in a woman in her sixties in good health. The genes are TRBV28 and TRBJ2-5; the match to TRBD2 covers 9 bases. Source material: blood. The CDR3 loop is CASRVAGAQETQYF. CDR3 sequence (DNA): TGTGCCAGCAGGGTAGCGGGAGCACAAGAGACCCAGTACTTC. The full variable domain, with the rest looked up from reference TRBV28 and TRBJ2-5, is DVKVTQSSRYLVKRTGEKVFLECVQDMDHENMFWYRQDPGLGLRLIYFSYDVKMKEKGDIPEGYSVSREKKERFSLILESASTNQTSMYLCASRVAGAQETQYFGPGTRLLVL.